Presented here are 28 T cell receptor beta chains from one specimen sequenced in a study of T cells in Graves' hyperthyroidism and ophthalmopathy. RNA transcripts provided the source from which TCR beta CDR3 regions were amplified. Carried out on the TCR CDR3, a first-round RT-PCR used the HTBI primer set. One entry per CDR3 protein, called by TCRdb with MiXCR from the multiplex PCR reads. The sample lists 550,000 to 600,000 distinct CDR3 sequences; around 45% were seen once. Sequenced input: peripheral blood or thyroid tissue (not recorded which). Every receptor here comes from an adult woman with Graves' disease, either hyperthyroidism or ophthalmopathy (not recorded which).

This clonotype appeared many times. The chain employs TRBV19 and TRBJ1-1; no reliable D call. There are 12 residues in the CDR3. V gave up 6 bases and J gave up 0 bases, with 5 bases separating them. Germline loops: CDR1 LNHDA, CDR2 SQIVND (reference sequence). CDR3 DNA: TGTGCCAGTAGGCGGATGAACACTGAAGCTTTCTTT. Amino acid sequence: CASRRMNTEAFF.

This clonotype has just a few counts. The rearrangement uses TRBV11-3 and TRBJ1-1; D is ambiguous. Trimming took 5 bases from V and 6 from J, leaving 13 bases between them. In germline, CDR1 is SGHNT, CDR2 YENEEA. The CDR3 runs to 13 residues. This CDR3 is CASSPDGLAEAFF. CDR3 DNA sequence: TGTGCCAGCAGCCCCGACGGCCTCGCTGAAGCTTTCTTT.

The V gene is TRBV7-8, the J gene TRBJ2-5; D perhaps matches TRBD2 (5 bases). In germline, CDR1 is SGHVS, CDR2 FQNEAQ. CDR3 length: 18 amino acids. Between the trimmed V and J ends, which lost 0 bases and 7 bases, there was a span of 24 bases. The CDR3 sequence: CASSLATLDSPWGWTQYF. The CDR3 nucleotides read TGTGCCAGCAGCTTAGCCACTTTGGACTCTCCCTGGGGATGGACCCAGTACTTC.

This clonotype was observed many times. The chain employs TRBV5-8 and TRBJ1-3; D is undetermined. Germline CDR1 and CDR2: SGHTS and YDEGEE. The CDR3 runs 14 residues. V gave up 4 bases and J gave up 2 bases, with 10 bases separating them. CDR3: CASSKDVAGNTIYF. In DNA form, the CDR3 reads TGTGCCAGCAGCAAGGATGTGGCTGGAAACACCATATATTTT.

The chain employs TRBV29-1 and TRBJ2-7; TRBD1 might be the D (6 bases). The germline gives CDR1 SQVTM, CDR2 ANQGSEA. CDR3 size: 13 residues. V lost 0 bases, J lost 7 bases, and 13 bases lay in between. The CDR3 nucleotides are TGCAGCGTTGAAGAGGCCAGGGGCTGGGAGCAGTACTTC. It encodes CSVEEARGWEQYF.

The CDR3 spells CASRGGGITETQYF. As DNA, the CDR3 is TGTGCCAGCAGGGGGGGGGGGATCACAGAGACCCAGTACTTC. This chain uses TRBV7-9 with TRBJ2-5, with 7 bases that match TRBD2. With V trimmed by 6 bases and J by 4 bases, 8 bases remained unmatched. CDR1 SEHNR and CDR2 FQNEAQ come from the germline V gene (reference sequence). The CDR3 totals 14 residues.

In this sample, this clonotype turned up many times. V usage is TRBV7-9 and J usage is TRBJ1-2; 11 positions match TRBD1. V lost 5 bases to trimming and J lost 5 bases; unmatched junction nucleotides: 4. Germline values: CDR1 SEHNR, CDR2 FQNEAQ (reference sequence). This CDR3 is 14 amino acids long. CDR3 sequence reads: CASSRRDRGYGYTF. CDR3 bases: TGTGCCAGCAGCCGCCGGGACAGGGGGTATGGCTACACCTTC.

This clonotype has at least ten counts. The chain links TRBV20-1 to TRBJ1-5; D gene unclear. CDR1 DFQATT and CDR2 SNEGSKA come from the germline V gene (reference sequence). CDR3 size: 14 residues. Trimming shortened V by 0 bases and J by 5 bases, and 11 bases separated the two germline ends. The CDR3 DNA reads TGCAGTGCTAGAGATCTAGAAGGGTATCAGCCCCAGCATTTT. It codes for CSARDLEGYQPQHF.

The chain has TRBV6-4 and TRBJ2-1; TRBD2 aligns across 11 bases. The CDR3 covers 16 residues. Trimming removed 6 bases from V and 2 bases from J; junction bases left unmatched: 6. The germline V gene encodes CDR1 MRHNA and CDR2 SNTAGT. The CDR3 bases are TGTGCCAGCAGCCCCGGGACTAGCGGTACCTACAATGAGCAGTTCTTC. Its translation is CASSPGTSGTYNEQFF.

This clonotype was observed at least ten times. The gene calls are TRBV5-6 and TRBJ2-7; TRBD1 might be the D (6 bases). CDR3 length: 14 amino acids. Germline lookup yields CDR1 SGHDT and CDR2 YYEEEE. The ends were cut back, 3 bases at V and 6 bases at J, with 16 bases in the middle. The CDR3 sequence is CASSSDLGAGEQYF. The CDR3 DNA reads as TGTGCCAGCAGCTCAGACTTGGGGGCTGGCGAGCAGTACTTC.

There are a few counts of this clonotype. This chain links TRBV6-2 or TRBV6-3 with TRBJ2-3; D is uncertain. V lost 2 bases, J lost 6 bases, and 6 bases lay in between. Germline-derived CDR1 and CDR2 are MNHEY and SVGEGT. The CDR3 has 12 residues. In nucleotides, the CDR3 is TGTGCCAGCAGTTACCGGCGGGATACGCAGTATTTT. Amino acid sequence: CASSYRRDTQYF.

This clonotype occurred once. The genes are TRBV12-3 or TRBV12-4 and TRBJ1-3; no reliable D call. The CDR3 is 11 amino acids. Trimming took off 6 bases at V and 8 bases at J, with 8 bases between the two ends. The CDR3 spells CASRTRDTIYF. The DNA for the CDR3 is TGTGCCAGCAGAACCCGGGACACCATATATTTT.

Many counts were recorded for this clonotype. V gene TRBV15 combines with J gene TRBJ1-4; D may be TRBD1 (5 bases). CDR1 and CDR2 from the germline V gene are LNHNV and YYDKDF (reference sequence). The CDR3 is made up of 17 amino acids. V lost 1 base and J 8 bases, leaving 20 bases between the germline ends. The CDR3 protein is CATSRAPRAGAGEKLFF. CDR3 coding DNA: TGTGCCACCAGCAGAGCCCCTCGGGCCGGGGCTGGGGAAAAACTGTTTTTT.

This clonotype was picked up a small number of times. V gene TRBV28 combines with J gene TRBJ1-5, with 7 bases identical to TRBD1. The germline V gene encodes CDR1 MDHEN and CDR2 SYDVKM. This CDR3 region has 16 residues. V shed 1 base, J shed 3 bases, and the junction held 6 bases outside the gene matches. Here the CDR3 reads CASSLSVGTANQPQHF. The CDR3 DNA reads as TGTGCCAGCAGTTTATCCGTGGGGACAGCCAATCAGCCCCAGCATTTT.

This chain connects TRBV7-9 to TRBJ1-2; D is perhaps TRBD1 (5 bases). CDR1 and CDR2 from the germline V gene are SEHNR and FQNEAQ (reference sequence). The CDR3 spans 12 residues. V lost 5 bases and J 12 bases, leaving 16 bases between the germline ends. The CDR3 DNA is TGTGCCAGCAGCCAGGACATTTACGGAAACACCTTC. It translates to CASSQDIYGNTF.

This chain connects TRBV20-1 to TRBJ2-2; D perhaps matches TRBD1 (5 bases). Germline CDR1 is DFQATT and CDR2 is SNEGSKA (reference sequence). CDR3 length: 13 residues. V was cut by 8 bases and J by 1 base, with 11 bases left in between. The CDR3 reads CSLRVGNTGELFF. The CDR3 coding sequence is TGCAGTCTCAGGGTAGGGAACACCGGGGAGCTGTTTTTT.

This chain connects TRBV10-3 to TRBJ2-5; weak D call: TRBD2 (5 bases). This CDR3 is 17 amino acids long. Trimming took 3 bases from V and 5 from J, leaving 22 bases between them. Germline assignment: CDR1 ENHRY and CDR2 SYGVKD. This CDR3 reads CAISDGSDPRMMETQYF. DNA of the CDR3: TGTGCCATCAGTGATGGGAGCGACCCCCGGATGATGGAGACCCAGTACTTC.

This clonotype was counted ten times or more. The chain uses TRBV11-2 and TRBJ2-2; TRBD1 is a possible D gene (6 bases). Trimming shortened V by 5 bases and J by 6 bases, and 13 bases separated the two germline ends. This CDR3 has 14 amino acids. The germline V gene encodes CDR1 SGHAT and CDR2 FQNNGV. The CDR3 spells CASSTPRGSGELFF. DNA of the CDR3: TGTGCCAGCAGCACCCCGAGGGGGTCCGGGGAGCTGTTTTTT.

CDR3 sequence reads: CASRDTGDEQYF. The CDR3 nucleotides read TGTGCCAGCAGGGATACAGGGGACGAGCAGTACTTC. The V and J genes are TRBV7-3 and TRBJ2-7; 7 bases map to TRBD1. V lost 6 bases to trimming and J lost 5 bases; unmatched junction nucleotides: 4. Germline CDR1 SGHTA, CDR2 FQGTGA. The CDR3 covers 12 residues.

The table lists this clonotype with many counts. J is TRBJ1-1 and V is TRBV10-3, with D unclear. CDR3 length equals 12 residues. Germline assignment: CDR1 ENHRY and CDR2 SYGVKD. V gave up 11 bases and J gave up 6 bases, with 16 bases separating them. The CDR3 coding sequence is TGTGCCTCGGGCACACTACCGGCTGAAGCTTTCTTT. Protein sequence: CASGTLPAEAFF.

At least ten counts were recorded for this clonotype. CDR3 nucleotide sequence: TGTGCCTGGATGGGGGGTGTCGGCGAGACCCAGTACTTC. It encodes CAWMGGVGETQYF. This sequence joins TRBV30 and TRBJ2-5; D is possibly TRBD2 (6 bases). Per germline, CDR1 GTSNPN and CDR2 SVGIG (reference sequence). Trimming shortened V by 4 bases and J by 5 bases, and 14 bases separated the two germline ends. The length of the CDR3 is 13 residues.

This clonotype was detected ten times or more. This sequence joins TRBV7-3 and TRBJ1-2; D perhaps matches TRBD1 (6 bases). The CDR3 has 13 amino acids. V was pared by 8 bases and J by 4 bases, with 14 bases between. The germline gives CDR1 SGHTA, CDR2 FQGTGA. The CDR3 coding sequence is TGTGCCAGCGGACCGACAGGAAGCTATGGCTACACCTTC. This gives the protein CASGPTGSYGYTF.

A few counts support this clonotype. The chain carries TRBV15 and TRBJ2-2, with a weak D call TRBD1 (7 bases). Trimming took 1 base from V and 3 from J, leaving 18 bases between them. The length of the CDR3 is 18 residues. Germline CDR1 is LNHNV and CDR2 is YYDKDF (reference sequence). CDR3 residues: CATSRGDSETGDTGELFF. The CDR3 coding sequence is TGTGCCACCAGCAGAGGGGACAGTGAGACGGGAGACACCGGGGAGCTGTTTTTT.

This clonotype was found a few times. This chain links TRBV29-1 with TRBJ1-5, with a tentative D call TRBD1 (5 bases). CDR1 SQVTM and CDR2 ANQGSEA come from the germline V gene. V lost 4 bases to trimming and J lost 3 bases, with 7 bases between them. The CDR3 spans 12 residues. CDR3 in amino acids: CSVAGANQPQHF. In nucleotides, the CDR3 is TGCAGCGTTGCCGGGGCCAATCAGCCCCAGCATTTT.

This clonotype showed up just once. The chain links TRBV15 to TRBJ2-7; 8 nucleotides agree with TRBD2. Germline-derived CDR1 and CDR2 are LNHNV and YYDKDF (reference sequence). V lost 8 bases and J lost 2; bases outside the gene matches: 8. This CDR3 is 14 amino acids long. The CDR3 coding sequence is TGTGCCACCTCTAGCGGACTAGCACCCTACGAGCAGTACTTC. Encoded protein: CATSSGLAPYEQYF.

This clonotype was counted between two and nine times. V is TRBV15 and J is TRBJ1-1; D is unclear. V lost 0 bases and J lost 3, with 11 bases in between. Germline-derived CDR1 and CDR2 are LNHNV and YYDKDF (reference sequence). The CDR3 consists of 15 residues. CDR3 nucleotide sequence: TGTGCCACCAGCAGAGATTCGGCCGCTGACACTGAAGCTTTCTTT. Amino acid sequence: CATSRDSAADTEAFF.

This chain joins TRBV25-1 and TRBJ2-5; tentative D call: TRBD2 (7 bases). CDR3 size: 16 residues. The V end was cut by 1 base, the J end by 4 bases, with 16 bases between. Germline V gene data show CDR1 as MGHDK and CDR2 as SYGVNS. As DNA, the CDR3 is TGTGCCAGCAGTGAATGGGGTAGGGGGGGGCGAGAGACCCAGTACTTC. Translated, it gives CASSEWGRGGRETQYF.

Comment on this clonotype: The CDR3 end shows no conserved phenylalanine or tryptophan, and so a read error is likely. No DNA is shown, since the ends of the CDR3 on it are uncertain; the CDR3 is the one TCRdb lists. The chain carries TRBV5-4 and TRBJ2-5; the DNA was not used to check the table's D call, TRBD1. The germline V gene has CDR1 SGHNT and CDR2 YYREEE (reference sequence). Counting both end residues, the CDR3 totals 10 amino acids. CDR3: CASSSPTGDY.